Below, 26 T cell receptor beta chains from the same sample are listed, as sequenced in a study of CD8+CD57+ T cells in acquired aplastic anemia. CD8+CD57+ cell expansion, shown by flow cytometry, had occurred in the patients selected for sequencing. For CDR3 and TCR beta VDJ profiling, genomic DNA was the template used. One entry per CDR3 protein results from TCRdb running MiXCR on the reads. The sample lists hundreds of thousands of distinct CDR3 sequences; 40% to 50% were seen once. Sequencing was carried out using sorted CD4+, CD8+, or CD8+CD57+ T cells (not recorded which) from PBMCs. The receptors were sampled from a human donor with aplastic anemia.

This clonotype has ten or more counts. The CDR3 nucleotides are TGTGCCAGCAGCTTAAAGGGCAGGGGATATAATTCACCCCTCCACTTT. Translation gives CASSLKGRGYNSPLHF. The V gene is TRBV7-6, the J gene TRBJ1-6, with a tentative D call TRBD1 (6 bases). The germline CDR1 and CDR2 sequences are SGHVS and FNYEAQ. The V gene lost 2 bases and the J gene lost 4 bases, with 12 bases spanning the gap. The CDR3 totals 16 residues.

This clonotype was counted many times. V and J are TRBV6-4 and TRBJ1-5; a possible D gene is TRBD1 (5 bases). This CDR3 region has 16 residues. V was cut by 4 bases and J by 1 base, with 14 bases left in between. Germline CDR1 MRHNA, CDR2 SNTAGT. This chain's CDR3 is CASSGQGGSSNQPQHF. CDR3 sequence (DNA): TGTGCCAGCAGTGGGCAGGGAGGGTCGAGCAATCAGCCCCAGCATTTT.

The chain employs TRBV18 and TRBJ1-5; weak D call: TRBD1 (5 bases). Per germline, CDR1 KGHSH and CDR2 LQKENI. V was clipped by 2 bases and J by 6 bases, with 17 bases between them. The CDR3 is 16 amino acids. CDR3 residues: CASSPGARVRGQPQHF. The CDR3 DNA is TGTGCCAGCTCACCAGGGGCCAGGGTGAGAGGTCAGCCCCAGCATTTT.

This rearrangement joins TRBV7-9 to TRBJ1-1, with a tentative D call TRBD1 (5 bases). Germline lookup yields CDR1 SEHNR and CDR2 FQNEAQ (reference sequence). The CDR3 has 13 amino acids. Deletions cut 5 bases from V and 8 bases from J, with 15 bases between. CDR3 DNA: TGTGCCAGCAGCCAAGGGGCAGGGAGGGAAGCTTTCTTT. Protein: CASSQGAGREAFF.

The chain couples TRBV7-9 to TRBJ1-5; no clear D gene. CDR3 size: 15 residues. V was shortened by 5 bases and J by 3 bases, with 14 bases between the two germline ends. Germline lookup yields CDR1 SEHNR and CDR2 FQNEAQ (reference sequence). The CDR3 sequence is CASSHRTGYNQPQHF. The CDR3 region has the DNA TGTGCCAGCAGCCACCGAACGGGCTACAATCAGCCCCAGCATTTT.

The chain recombines TRBV7-9 with TRBJ2-7; a possible D gene is TRBD1 (5 bases). The germline CDR1 and CDR2 sequences are SEHNR and FQNEAQ (reference sequence). The CDR3 totals 13 residues. V was cut by 4 bases and J by 4 bases, with 11 bases left in between. This CDR3 is CASSYFQGYEQYF. In DNA form, the CDR3 reads TGTGCCAGCAGCTACTTCCAGGGTTACGAGCAGTACTTC.

The chain recombines TRBV6-5 with TRBJ2-1, with D perhaps TRBD1 or TRBD2 (5 bases each). This CDR3 has 18 amino acids. V dropped 5 bases and J dropped 0 bases, with 20 bases sitting between them. Germline lookup yields CDR1 MNHEY and CDR2 SVGAGI. CDR3: CASSTTTSGTASYNEQFF. The CDR3 DNA sequence: TGTGCCAGCAGTACGACGACCTCCGGGACGGCCTCCTACAATGAGCAGTTCTTC.

Remarks on this clonotype: A much larger clone differs by one base, so this may be a read error. V usage is TRBV9 and J usage is TRBJ2-5, with no clear D. The germline V and J ends were trimmed by 0 bases and 1 base, with 7 bases remaining between them. The V gene's germline CDR1 is SGDLS and CDR2 YYNGEE. The CDR3 covers 14 residues. This CDR3 is CASSVVNSQETQYF. CDR3 in DNA: TGTGCCAGCAGCGTAGTGAATAGCCAAGAGACCCAGTACTTC.

The DNA for the CDR3 is TGTGCCAGCCAACCGACAGGGGTAGACTATGGCTACACCTTC. The encoded protein is CASQPTGVDYGYTF. The chain is built from TRBV27 and TRBJ1-2; TRBD1 matches 8 bases. CDR1 MNHEY and CDR2 SMNVEV come from the germline V gene (reference sequence). Trimming at V came to 8 bases and at J to 3 bases, leaving 8 bases not matched to a gene. CDR3 size: 14 residues.

The rearrangement joins TRBV19 to TRBJ1-5, with D hard to call. The CDR3 extends over 13 amino acids. V dropped 11 bases and J dropped 4 bases, with 15 bases sitting between them. Germline-derived CDR1 and CDR2 are LNHDA and SQIVND (reference sequence). Here the CDR3 reads CASQSDRNQPQHF. The CDR3 coding sequence is TGTGCCTCCCAAAGTGACCGGAATCAGCCCCAGCATTTT.

This rearrangement joins TRBV29-1 to TRBJ2-1, with D possibly matching TRBD1 (6 bases). This CDR3 spans 14 amino acids. The germline V and J ends were trimmed by 3 bases and 4 bases, with 13 bases remaining between them. CDR1 SQVTM and CDR2 ANQGSEA come from the germline V gene. This CDR3 is CSVDGAQGYNEQFF. The CDR3 DNA is TGCAGCGTTGACGGGGCACAGGGATACAATGAGCAGTTCTTC.

This clonotype was seen only once. The chain couples TRBV7-9 to TRBJ1-2; no definite D call. V shed 4 bases and J shed 0 bases, with 15 bases lying between them. The germline CDR1 and CDR2 sequences are SEHNR and FQNEAQ (reference sequence). The CDR3 runs to 16 residues. CDR3 residues: CASSSTLAGANYGYTF. CDR3 bases: TGTGCCAGCAGCTCGACTTTAGCGGGTGCTAACTATGGCTACACCTTC. The complete variable domain, with remaining parts taken from reference TRBV7-9 and TRBJ1-2, reads DTGVSQNPRHKITKRGQNVTFRCDPISEHNRLYWYRQTLGQGPEFLTYFQNEAQLEKSRLLSDRFSAERPKGSFSTLEIQRTEQGDSAMYLCASSSTLAGANYGYTFGSGTRLTVV.

As to this clonotype: This may come from a read error, since a much larger clone is one base off. The gene calls are TRBV4-1 and TRBJ2-7, with a possible D match to TRBD1 (5 bases). CDR3 length: 14 amino acids. Per germline, CDR1 MGHRA and CDR2 YSYEKL. The CDR3 region is CPSSSGLGSYEQYF. For the CDR3, the DNA is TGCCCCAGCAGCTCAGGGTTAGGGTCCTACGAGCAGTACTTC.

The rearrangement uses TRBV7-3 and TRBJ2-7; D gene uncertain. V was clipped by 4 bases and J by 0 bases, with 7 bases between them. The CDR3 has 13 amino acids. The germline gives CDR1 SGHTA, CDR2 FQGTGA. DNA for the CDR3: TGTGCCAGCAGCTCGGCGGACTCCTACGAGCAGTACTTC. Translated: CASSSADSYEQYF.

There are many counts of this clonotype. The CDR3 DNA is TGCAGTGCTAGAATCGGGATCACGGACACCGGGGAGCTGTTTTTT. Its protein is CSARIGITDTGELFF. The V call is TRBV20-1, the J call TRBJ2-2; D is perhaps TRBD2 (5 bases). V was cut by 2 bases and J by 3 bases, with 13 bases left in between. CDR1 is DFQATT and CDR2 is SNEGSKA in the germline V gene (reference sequence). The CDR3 extends over 15 amino acids.

In its sample, this clonotype was seen many times. This chain joins TRBV25-1 and TRBJ2-7; D unclear. Germline V lookup: CDR1 MGHDK, CDR2 SYGVNS. V was clipped by 7 bases and J by 4 bases, with 8 bases between them. The CDR3 is 11 residues long. The CDR3 DNA is TGTGCCAGCACGGATTCGTACGAGCAGTACTTC. Its translation: CASTDSYEQYF.

This clonotype was counted only a few times. A junction end diverges from the germline sequence, so it may reflect a read error. V and J are TRBV7-2 and TRBJ2-7; tentatively, D is TRBD2 (5 bases). In germline, CDR1 is SGHTA, CDR2 FQGNSA. The CDR3 contains 16 residues. CDR3 protein: CASSHTWPAETYEQYF. CDR3 DNA sequence: TGCGCCAGCAGCCATACCTGGCCAGCGGAGACCTACGAGCAGTACTTC.

The V gene is TRBV24-1, the J gene TRBJ1-2, with D uncertain. CDR3 length equals 14 residues. Looked up from germline, CDR1 is KGHDR and CDR2 is SFDVKD. The V and J ends lost 4 bases and 0 bases respectively, with 8 bases between them. CDR3 in DNA: TGTGCCACCAGTGACTCTAATACTAACTATGGCTACACCTTC. Amino acids: CATSDSNTNYGYTF.

This clonotype was seen repeatedly, ten times or more. The rearrangement joins TRBV20-1 to TRBJ2-7; D gene unclear. The ends were cut back, 1 base at V and 3 bases at J, with 10 bases in the middle. The germline V gene encodes CDR1 DFQATT and CDR2 SNEGSKA (reference sequence). The length of the CDR3 is 13 residues. The CDR3 DNA follows: TGCAGTGCTAGAGTATTAGGGTTCTACGAGCAGTACTTC. Translated, it gives CSARVLGFYEQYF.

The chain uses TRBV4-1 and TRBJ1-1, with TRBD1 matching 8 bases. The germline gives CDR1 MGHRA, CDR2 YSYEKL. The trim removed 3 bases at V and 1 base at J, leaving 4 bases unmatched. The CDR3 is 15 residues long. The CDR3: CASSQLGQGNTEAFF. The CDR3, as DNA: TGCGCCAGCAGCCAGCTAGGACAGGGGAACACTGAAGCTTTCTTT.

This clonotype was detected once. This chain links TRBV7-2 with TRBJ2-5; D remains unclear. The CDR3 runs 12 residues. V lost 4 bases and J lost 9, with 12 bases in between. Germline V CDR1 and CDR2: SGHTA, FQGNSA. The CDR3 loop reads CASSSEHGPQYF. The DNA for the CDR3 is TGTGCCAGCAGCTCGGAGCATGGGCCCCAGTACTTC. The full variable domain, its missing parts supplied by reference TRBV7-2 and TRBJ2-5, is GAGVSQSPSNKVTEKGKDVELRCDPISGHTALYWYRQSLGQGLEFLIYFQGNSAPDKSGLPSDRFSAERTGGSVSTLTIQRTQQEDSAVYLCASSSEHGPQYFGPGTRLLVL.

The chain is built from TRBV7-2 and TRBJ2-3; D tentatively reads TRBD1 or TRBD2 (5 bases each). The V gene's germline CDR1 is SGHTA and CDR2 FQGNSA. V lost 6 bases and J lost 1, with 17 bases in between. The CDR3 covers 16 residues. CDR3 DNA: TGTGCCAGCAGTGAAGAGGGTCCGGGACGCACAGATACGCAGTATTTT. Protein product: CASSEEGPGRTDTQYF.

This clonotype appeared a few times. V usage is TRBV6-1 and J usage is TRBJ2-7; a weak D match, TRBD2 (5 bases). Between the trimmed V and J ends, which lost 1 base and 2 bases, there was a span of 21 bases. Germline lookup yields CDR1 MNHNS and CDR2 SASEGT. There are 18 residues in the CDR3. The CDR3 DNA reads as TGTGCCAGCAGTGAAGGTTCGATTTTCAAGACCGGGACCTACGAGCAGTACTTC. Residues: CASSEGSIFKTGTYEQYF.

This clonotype appeared many times. The CDR3 bases are TGTGCCAGCAGCAACTACAGGGGCACTAATGAAAAACTGTTTTTT. It yields the protein CASSNYRGTNEKLFF. The gene calls are TRBV7-8 and TRBJ1-4; 7 bases fit TRBD1. Germline CDR1 is SGHVS and CDR2 is FQNEAQ. The CDR3 length is 15 residues. The trim removed 5 bases at V and 2 bases at J, leaving 5 bases unmatched.

This chain connects TRBV5-1 to TRBJ2-5; 9 nucleotides align to TRBD1. The CDR3 covers 17 residues. The germline CDR1 and CDR2 sequences are SGHRS and YFSETQ. After removal of 4 bases from V and 4 bases from J, the junction contained 14 bases not matched to a gene. For the CDR3, the DNA is TGCGCCAGCAGCCAGACTTCCGGGACAGGGTTTGTAGAGACCCAGTACTTC. It specifies CASSQTSGTGFVETQYF.

This clonotype showed up just a few times. Since a much larger clone is just one base distant, this may be a read error. The chain links TRBV20-1 to TRBJ2-1; D is undetermined. The CDR3 length is 12 residues. Trimming left V 3 bases short and J 8 bases short, with 11 bases between. The V gene's germline CDR1 is DFQATT and CDR2 SNEGSKA (reference sequence). For the CDR3, the DNA is TGCAGTGCTAGGACCGAGGCGGATGAGCAGTTCTTC. This sequence encodes CSARTEADEQFF.